These T cell receptor beta chains were read from a single sample in a study of blood T cell repertoires in COVID-19. Clones were sequenced by immunoSEQ multiplex PCR, and TCRdb holds only the in-frame ones, with some missing. Among more than 300,000 clones, 88% were seen once, and the ten largest hold 7.3%. Sequencing was performed on peripheral blood. These receptors all stem from a woman between 65 and 79 years old with COVID-19, enrolled during active disease. CDR3s include the opening cysteine and the closing phenylalanine or tryptophan.

>TRBV18|18
CASSLLLSVEGGRETQYF
>TRBV9|16
CASSEWVAGATDTQYF
>TRBV2|16
CASSGGTSGARDEQFF
>TRBV4-1|14
CASSQDRQITEAFF
>TRBV6-2/TRBV6-3|16
CASSYPDRGDQETQYF
>TRBV5-1|16
CASSFLSGGFTDTQYF
>TRBV3-1/TRBV3-2|12
CASSQALGGYTF
>TRBV2|11
CASGLRDEQYF
>TRBV6-5|14
CASSRLQGAEGYTF
>TRBV24-1|15
CATSDSGTGGDEQYF
>TRBV5-1|15
CASSLNIGQSNEQYF
>TRBV7-6|15
CASSLEYGSSYEQYF
>TRBV2|13
CASRPTGGYEQFF
>TRBV9|16
CASSPREGSGANVLTF
>TRBV19|13
CASSFWQNYGYTF
>TRBV29-1|16
CSVDRGTGTMNTEAFF
>TRBV13|16
CASSRPRGQDTYEQYF
>TRBV7-9|13
CASSLARTYEAFF
>TRBV12-3/TRBV12-4|12
CASSNTGEGQFF
>TRBV18|17
CASSGTGQGARTDTQYF
>TRBV7-2|17
CASSLVVSQRGVYEQYF
>TRBV4-2|16
CASSQGYGTGGYEQYF
>TRBV30|15
CAWSPSGGGGYGYTF
>TRBV20-1|15
CSAIDLGGSYNEQFF
>TRBV6-5|15
CASSYSAVTNSPLHF
>TRBV27|15
CASSRLGTVNQPQHF
>TRBV2|15
CASSEVGGRENTIYF
>TRBV7-2|16
CASSPGTGAGNQPQHF
>TRBV7-2|15
CASRAPYSGGNEQFF
>TRBV6-4|13
CASSVAGHNEQFF
>TRBV7-8|13
CASSLGDFDEQFF
>TRBV5-1|15
CASSLSGTGVTEAFF
>TRBV2|15
CASSEIGGGENEQFF
>TRBV28|14
CASSQPTGNQPQHF
>TRBV27|15
CASRGLTGGRRGYTF
>TRBV19|12
CASRTGNTEAFF
>TRBV4-3|14
CASSAGTGVSPLHF
>TRBV24-1|17
CATSDFQGQGFYNEQFF
>TRBV27|15
CASSSRGVGRETQYF
>TRBV5-4|14
CASSLEGVNYGYTF
>TRBV7-2|15
CASSVSALQTDTQYF
>TRBV12-3/TRBV12-4|13
CASSWTGGTEAFF